This entry lists 18 T cell receptor beta chains sequenced from one sample in a study of Graves' ophthalmopathy and Graves' hyperthyroidism. The sequenced template was RNA, covering the TCR beta CDR3 region. First-round RT-PCR employed HTBI primers, with a second-round multiplex PCR after it. TCRdb re-derived calls from the multiplex PCR reads in MiXCR, one entry per CDR3 protein. The profile shows some 360,000 distinct CDR3 sequences, about a sixth of them singletons. Sequences were obtained from peripheral blood. These TCRs come from an adult woman with stable Graves' hyperthyroidism.

In its sample, this clonotype was seen many times. The chain couples TRBV28 to TRBJ2-7, with 12 positions matching TRBD1. Looked up from germline, CDR1 is MDHEN and CDR2 is SYDVKM. With V trimmed by 6 bases and J by 3 bases, 6 bases remained unmatched. The CDR3 covers 15 residues. CDR3 nucleotide sequence: TGTGCCAGCAGACCCGGGACAGGGGGCGGCTACGAGCAGTACTTC. This codes for CASRPGTGGGYEQYF.

J is TRBJ1-2 and V is TRBV4-1; D is uncertain. This CDR3 has 13 residues. The V gene lost 3 bases and the J gene lost 0 bases, with 5 bases spanning the gap. Germline V gene lookup returns CDR1 MGHRA and CDR2 YSYEKL. CDR3 in amino acids: CASSHNPNYGYTF. The CDR3 DNA is TGCGCCAGCAGCCACAACCCTAACTATGGCTACACCTTC.

Ten or more counts support this clonotype. The chain is built from TRBV28 and TRBJ2-5; 13 bases align to TRBD2. J was trimmed by 6 bases and V by 4 bases; bases with no gene match: 8. Looked up from germline, CDR1 is MDHEN and CDR2 is SYDVKM. The CDR3 is made up of 16 amino acids. This CDR3 is CASSSMTSGRRQTQYF. In DNA, the CDR3 is TGTGCCAGCAGTTCCATGACTAGCGGGAGGCGGCAGACCCAGTACTTC.

This clonotype has at least ten counts. The rearrangement joins TRBV24-1 to TRBJ2-5; TRBD1 agrees at 7 bases. In germline, CDR1 is KGHDR, CDR2 SFDVKD. V was clipped by 4 bases and J by 1 base; unmatched bases: 11. This CDR3 is 17 amino acids long. CDR3 DNA: TGTGCCACCAGTGAACGACAGGGCCTAAGCGTCCAAGAGACCCAGTACTTC. It is translated as CATSERQGLSVQETQYF.

Ten or more counts support this clonotype. The J gene is TRBJ1-5, the V gene TRBV4-2, with 7 bases matching TRBD1. The V gene end was trimmed by 0 bases and the J gene end by 7 bases; junction bases not matched to a gene: 6. Germline V lookup: CDR1 LGHNA, CDR2 YNFKEQ. The CDR3 has 15 residues. In nucleotides, the CDR3 is TGTGCCAGCAGCCAAGATGGGCAGGGGGAACAGCCCCAGCATTTT. Translating gives CASSQDGQGEQPQHF.

This clonotype was seen more than once but under ten times. The CDR3 coding sequence is TGCGCCAGCAGCACTGGACTAGCGCAATACTCCTACGAGCAGTACTTC. As protein: CASSTGLAQYSYEQYF. J is TRBJ2-7 and V is TRBV5-1; 9 bases line up with TRBD2. The trim removed 4 bases at V and 0 bases at J, leaving 8 bases unmatched. The germline gives CDR1 SGHRS, CDR2 YFSETQ. The CDR3 extends over 16 amino acids.

The J gene is TRBJ2-7, the V gene TRBV6-1, with 9 bases fitting TRBD1. Germline CDR1 is MNHNS and CDR2 is SASEGT. With V trimmed by 5 bases and J by 3 bases, 8 bases remained unmatched. This CDR3 has 15 residues. For the CDR3, the DNA is TGTGCCAGCAGTCCTCGCTGGACAGGGGACTACGAGCAGTACTTC. Translated: CASSPRWTGDYEQYF.

This clonotype appeared many times. At one end, the junction sequence differs from germline, possibly due to a read error. This chain connects TRBV20-1 to TRBJ2-5; D not certain. CDR3 size: 12 residues. The germline CDR1 and CDR2 sequences are DFQATT and SNEGSKA (reference sequence). CDR3 protein: CSARVQQETQCF. CDR3 coding DNA: TGCAGTGCTAGAGTCCAGCAAGAGACCCAGTGCTTC.

In this sample, this clonotype turned up many times. The chain couples TRBV12-3 or TRBV12-4 to TRBJ1-2; a weak D match, TRBD1 (6 bases). The ends were cut back, 8 bases at V and 1 base at J, with 14 bases in the middle. The CDR3 length is 14 residues. Here the CDR3 reads CASVRTEINYGYTF. As DNA, the CDR3 is TGTGCCAGCGTTCGGACAGAAATTAACTATGGCTACACCTTC.

The J gene is TRBJ2-3, the V gene TRBV12-3 or TRBV12-4; a possible D gene is TRBD1 (5 bases). This CDR3 is 14 amino acids long. Trimming cost V 5 bases and J 4 bases, with 13 bases left between them. The CDR3 loop is CASSIQTEADTQYF. CDR3 sequence (DNA): TGTGCCAGCAGTATCCAGACAGAAGCAGATACGCAGTATTTT.

This clonotype was seen only a few times. This chain connects TRBV20-1 to TRBJ1-1, with 10 nucleotides matching TRBD1. CDR1 DFQATT and CDR2 SNEGSKA come from the germline V gene (reference sequence). The V and J ends lost 1 base and 7 bases, in that order; junction bases with no gene match: 15. There are 17 residues in the CDR3. CDR3 bases: TGCAGTGCTAGAGGTATCACCGGGACAGGGGTTGATGTTGAAGCTTTCTTT. Translating gives CSARGITGTGVDVEAFF.

This clonotype was counted ten times or more. The V and J genes are TRBV27 and TRBJ2-7; D remains unclear. The CDR3 spans 10 residues. Looked up from germline, CDR1 is MNHEY and CDR2 is SMNVEV (reference sequence). V lost 7 bases and J 3 bases, leaving 4 bases between the germline ends. CDR3 sequence (DNA): TGTGCCAGCAATCTCTACGAGCAGTACTTC. Translated: CASNLYEQYF.

This chain joins TRBV6-1 and TRBJ2-7; weak D call: TRBD1 (5 bases). Trimming stripped 1 base from V and 2 bases from J, with 12 bases between. The germline gives CDR1 MNHNS, CDR2 SASEGT. The CDR3 is made up of 15 amino acids. The CDR3 spells CASSEGQQNPYEQYF. In DNA, the CDR3 is TGTGCCAGCAGTGAAGGACAGCAAAACCCCTACGAGCAGTACTTC.

V is TRBV7-9 and J is TRBJ2-2; 9 bases are shared with TRBD1. This CDR3 has 15 amino acids. CDR1 is SEHNR and CDR2 is FQNEAQ in the germline V gene (reference sequence). Trimming cost V 6 bases and J 5 bases; bases outside gene matches: 7. The CDR3 nucleotides read TGTGCCAGCAGGCACAGGGGGCGGAATACCGGGGAGCTGTTTTTT. Its translation is CASRHRGRNTGELFF. The full variable domain, rest sourced from reference TRBV7-9 and TRBJ2-2, is DTGVSQNPRHKITKRGQNVTFRCDPISEHNRLYWYRQTLGQGPEFLTYFQNEAQLEKSRLLSDRFSAERPKGSFSTLEIQRTEQGDSAMYLCASRHRGRNTGELFFGEGSRLTVL.

The rearrangement joins TRBV3-1 to TRBJ1-2; D is unresolved. The CDR3 is made up of 15 amino acids. Germline lookup yields CDR1 LGHDT and CDR2 YNNKEL (reference sequence). The V gene lost 3 bases and the J gene lost 4 bases, with 15 bases spanning the gap. The CDR3 sequence is CASSQTQKGGYGYTF. The DNA for the CDR3 is TGTGCCAGCAGCCAGACCCAGAAGGGCGGCTATGGCTACACCTTC. Using reference TRBV3-1 and TRBJ1-2 for the parts outside the CDR3, the full variable domain is DTAVSQTPKYLVTQMGNDKSIKCEQNLGHDTMYWYKQDSKKFLKIMFSYNNKELIINETVPNRFSPKSPDKAHLNLHINSLELGDSAVYFCASSQTQKGGYGYTFGSGTRLTVV.

This clonotype was counted at least ten times. This rearrangement joins TRBV6-5 to TRBJ1-1; D uncertain. The CDR3 is made up of 13 amino acids. Trimming took 5 bases from V and 1 from J, leaving 8 bases between them. Germline V lookup: CDR1 MNHEY, CDR2 SVGAGI. The CDR3 DNA is TGTGCCAGCAGTAACATAAGGAACACTGAAGCTTTCTTT. Its protein is CASSNIRNTEAFF.

The CDR3 nucleotides are TGCAGTGCTAGAGACTCCGCAGGGCCCGGCCCGCAGTACTTC. Its translation is CSARDSAGPGPQYF. V and J are TRBV20-1 and TRBJ2-7; weak D call: TRBD1 (5 bases). The CDR3 runs 14 residues. The V and J ends lost 0 bases and 9 bases respectively, with 18 bases between them. Germline CDR1 and CDR2: DFQATT and SNEGSKA (reference sequence).

This clonotype occurred many times. The CDR3 sequence is CASSSGLRDEQYF. CDR3 sequence (DNA): TGTGCCAGCAGTTCGGGACTGAGGGACGAGCAGTACTTC. The rearrangement links TRBV6-5 to TRBJ2-7, with D perhaps TRBD2 (6 bases). The CDR3 consists of 13 residues. Germline CDR1 reads MNHEY; CDR2 reads SVGAGI. Trimming pared 4 bases from V and 5 bases from J, leaving 12 bases between.